These 24 T cell receptor beta chains came from one sample sequenced in a study of molecular identifiers for immune sequencing clone quantification. TCRdb fed the PCR reads into MiXCR, producing one record per CDR3 protein. The sample consists of some 590,000 distinct CDR3 sequences, around 25% of them appearing once. Sequencing used naive CD8+ T cells from blood, with Jurkat cell RNA spiked in. Sample subset: FACS-sorted CD8+CD4-CCR7+CD45RA+ naive T cells. These receptors all come from a human donor in good health. Some libraries in this study had Jurkat cell RNA spiked in.

The sample holds a few counts of this clonotype. The chain carries TRBV25-1 and TRBJ2-3, with 7 bases lining up with TRBD1. Germline V CDR1 and CDR2: MGHDK, SYGVNS. V shed 3 bases and J 2 bases; nucleotides not matched to a gene: 14. CDR3 length: 18 amino acids. The CDR3 nucleotides read TGTGCCAGCAGTGACTATCTTAGGGGGCCGGAGAACACAGATACGCAGTATTTT. Translated: CASSDYLRGPENTDTQYF.

The genes are TRBV11-2 and TRBJ2-5; tentative D call: TRBD2 (7 bases). Germline CDR1 SGHAT, CDR2 FQNNGV. The V gene lost 5 bases and the J gene lost 5 bases, with 18 bases spanning the gap. The CDR3 runs to 15 residues. DNA for the CDR3: TGTGCCAGCAGCCCAAATCGGGGGGCGTTTGAGACCCAGTACTTC. Protein sequence: CASSPNRGAFETQYF. Filled out from reference TRBV11-2 and TRBJ2-5, the complete variable domain reads EAGVAQSPRYKIIEKRQSVAFWCNPISGHATLYWYQQILGQGPKLLIQFQNNGVVDDSQLPKDRFSAERLKGVDSTLKIQPAKLEDSAVYLCASSPNRGAFETQYFGPGTRLLVL.

This chain links TRBV7-9 with TRBJ2-1, with 13 nucleotides matching TRBD2. This CDR3 spans 15 amino acids. Losses at the gene ends were 5 bases for V and 10 bases for J; bases not matched to a gene: 8. Germline-derived CDR1 and CDR2 are SEHNR and FQNEAQ (reference sequence). The CDR3 DNA sequence: TGTGCCAGCAGCGGACTAGCGGGAGTCATCGGCGAGCAGTTCTTC. Translating it yields CASSGLAGVIGEQFF. Variable domain in full (rest from reference TRBV7-9 and TRBJ2-1): DTGVSQNPRHKITKRGQNVTFRCDPISEHNRLYWYRQTLGQGPEFLTYFQNEAQLEKSRLLSDRFSAERPKGSFSTLEIQRTEQGDSAMYLCASSGLAGVIGEQFFGPGTRLTVL.

This clonotype was counted ten times or more. The chain couples TRBV20-1 to TRBJ2-7, with D possibly matching TRBD2 (5 bases). V shed 0 bases and J shed 3 bases, with 15 bases lying between them. The CDR3 has 15 residues. In germline, CDR1 is DFQATT, CDR2 SNEGSKA (reference sequence). Written as DNA, the CDR3 is TGCAGTGCTAGAGATAGGAGGCGGACCCTCTACGAGCAGTACTTC. Amino acids: CSARDRRRTLYEQYF.

This clonotype was observed a few times. V usage is TRBV3-1 and J usage is TRBJ1-1; D is unresolved. Looked up from germline, CDR1 is LGHDT and CDR2 is YNNKEL (reference sequence). This CDR3 contains 17 residues. The V end lost 3 bases, the J end lost 0 bases, and 17 bases lay between the germline ends. The CDR3 region is CASSHLRGERMNTEAFF. The CDR3 coding sequence is TGTGCCAGCAGCCATCTCCGCGGGGAGCGTATGAACACTGAAGCTTTCTTT.

This clonotype was recorded a few times. The V gene is TRBV27, the J gene TRBJ2-7; TRBD2 is a possible D gene (6 bases). CDR1 is MNHEY and CDR2 is SMNVEV in the germline V gene (reference sequence). Trimming pared 5 bases from V and 4 bases from J, leaving 15 bases between. The CDR3 length is 14 residues. DNA of the CDR3: TGTGCCAGCAGTCCTCAACACGGGGGTTACGAGCAGTACTTC. This codes for CASSPQHGGYEQYF.

There are many counts of this clonotype. This CDR3 is CASSPGTNDYEQYF. Written as DNA, the CDR3 is TGTGCCAGCAGCCCGGGGACTAACGACTACGAGCAGTACTTC. The chain joins TRBV7-9 to TRBJ2-7; 7 bases agree with TRBD2. From germline, CDR1 is SEHNR and CDR2 FQNEAQ (reference sequence). This CDR3 is 14 amino acids long. Losses at the gene ends were 5 bases for V and 3 bases for J; bases not matched to a gene: 7.

About this clonotype itself: This likely traces to a read error, being one base from a far larger clone. The CDR3 DNA is TGTGCCAGCAGTGAGGGGACCGGGGCGCTGTTTTTT. It specifies CASSEGTGALFF. The V call is TRBV12-3 or TRBV12-4, the J call TRBJ2-2, with D perhaps given as TRBD1 or TRBD2 (5 bases each). This CDR3 is 12 amino acids long.

This clonotype has at least ten counts. The chain is built from TRBV18 and TRBJ2-3; D may match TRBD1 or TRBD2 (5 bases each). The CDR3 has 13 amino acids. V lost 2 bases and J lost 5, with 8 bases in between. Germline CDR1 KGHSH, CDR2 LQKENI. The CDR3 DNA is TGTGCCAGCTCACCAGGGACGGGAGATACGCAGTATTTT. It is translated as CASSPGTGDTQYF.

This clonotype was counted a few times. Relative to the germline gene, one junction end is altered; a read error may explain this. The J gene is TRBJ2-2, the V gene TRBV7-9; perhaps TRBD2 as D (5 bases). Germline-derived CDR1 and CDR2 are SEHNR and FQNEAQ (reference sequence). The CDR3 sequence is 15 residues long. The CDR3 DNA reads TGTGCCAGCAGCTTAGGCGCCTACCGCACCGGGGAGCTGCTTTTT. It specifies CASSLGAYRTGELLF. The full variable domain, rest sourced from reference TRBV7-9 and TRBJ2-2, is DTGVSQNPRHKITKRGQNVTFRCDPISEHNRLYWYRQTLGQGPEFLTYFQNEAQLEKSRLLSDRFSAERPKGSFSTLEIQRTEQGDSAMYLCASSLGAYRTGELLFGEGSRLTVL.

This clonotype was recorded many times. V and J are TRBV28 and TRBJ2-7; D might be TRBD1 (5 bases). Trimming took off 7 bases at V and 0 bases at J, with 13 bases between the two ends. The CDR3 covers 14 residues. Looked up from germline, CDR1 is MDHEN and CDR2 is SYDVKM. The CDR3 DNA follows: TGTGCCAGCACAGGGCCTAAGAACTCCTACGAGCAGTACTTC. Translation gives CASTGPKNSYEQYF.

This clonotype was picked up many times. The V gene is TRBV5-4, the J gene TRBJ2-3; 15 nucleotides line up with TRBD2. Germline CDR1 and CDR2: SGHNT and YYREEE (reference sequence). Unmatched junction bases numbered 5, after V lost 4 bases and J lost 2 bases. This CDR3 has 17 residues. CDR3 sequence (DNA): TGTGCCAGCAGCCCCGGACTAGCGGGGGGGCACACAGATACGCAGTATTTT. It is translated as CASSPGLAGGHTDTQYF.

This clonotype showed up many times. The rearrangement uses TRBV28 and TRBJ1-5; tentatively, D is TRBD1 (5 bases). The CDR3 loop spans 14 amino acids. The germline gives CDR1 MDHEN, CDR2 SYDVKM. V was cut by 2 bases and J by 4 bases, with 9 bases left in between. The CDR3 loop is CASSLEGLNQPQHF. CDR3 nucleotide sequence: TGTGCCAGCAGTTTAGAGGGGCTGAATCAGCCCCAGCATTTT.

This clonotype was detected a few times. The germline gene is not matched at one end of the junction; a read error may be the cause. The rearrangement joins TRBV5-1 to TRBJ2-5; D gene uncertain. The length of the CDR3 is 16 residues. The germline gives CDR1 SGHRS, CDR2 YFSETQ. CDR3 sequence (DNA): TGCGCCAGCAGCTTGACCCCTGCCAGTATTGTAGAGCCCCAGTACTTC. This encodes CASSLTPASIVEPQYF.

DNA of the CDR3: TGTGCCAGTAGTACCGAGACGGGTGCCTACGAGCAGTACTTC. Its protein product is CASSTETGAYEQYF. V gene TRBV19 combines with J gene TRBJ2-7; unclear D gene. This CDR3 contains 14 residues. V dropped 4 bases and J dropped 2 bases, with 12 bases sitting between them. Germline CDR1 reads LNHDA; CDR2 reads SQIVND (reference sequence).

In its sample, this clonotype was seen many times. The CDR3 bases are TGTGCCAGCTCACCACTCCAGGAAAGAACATGGTCCGGGGAGCTGTTTTTT. Protein product: CASSPLQERTWSGELFF. J is TRBJ2-2 and V is TRBV18; D not certain. CDR1 and CDR2 (germline): KGHSH, LQKENI. Trimming left V 1 base short and J 6 bases short, with 18 bases between. The length of the CDR3 is 17 residues.

This chain joins TRBV7-9 and TRBJ1-6, with 8 bases that match TRBD1. CDR1 is SEHNR, CDR2 FQNEAQ, per germline (reference sequence). The CDR3 has 16 amino acids. The V gene end was trimmed by 4 bases and the J gene end by 7 bases; junction bases not matched to a gene: 9. The CDR3 bases are TGTGCCAGCAGCTCGCGCGGCAGGGGGCAGAATTCACCCCTCCACTTT. Translating it yields CASSSRGRGQNSPLHF.

This clonotype was seen a few times. The chain combines TRBV6-2 or TRBV6-3 with TRBJ2-7; 11 nucleotides line up with TRBD1. V lost 2 bases, J lost 6 bases, and 12 bases stayed unmatched. CDR3 length equals 17 residues. CDR1 and CDR2 from the germline V gene are MNHEY and SVGEGT. In DNA, the CDR3 is TGTGCCAGCAGTTACGTGTTCGGGACAGGGGGTTTAACCGAGCAGTACTTC. Translating gives CASSYVFGTGGLTEQYF.

This chain links TRBV24-1 with TRBJ2-1; D is tentatively TRBD1 or TRBD2 (5 bases each). The CDR3 spans 13 residues. Trimming left V 2 bases short and J 6 bases short, with 7 bases between. Germline CDR1 KGHDR, CDR2 SFDVKD. CDR3 coding DNA: TGTGCCACCAGTGATTGGGACGGCAATGAGCAGTTCTTC. This translates into CATSDWDGNEQFF.

This clonotype has at least ten counts. The chain is built from TRBV4-1 and TRBJ1-1; D is uncertain. The length of the CDR3 is 16 residues. V lost 3 bases, J lost 5 bases, and 19 bases lay in between. From germline, CDR1 is MGHRA and CDR2 YSYEKL. In DNA, the CDR3 is TGCGCCAGCAGCCATCCCGGCTCACGGGGTAAGACTGAAGCTTTCTTT. It encodes CASSHPGSRGKTEAFF.

A word on this clonotype: The junction departs from the called germline gene at one end, perhaps through a read error. This chain links TRBV7-9 with TRBJ2-3; D gene unclear. The CDR3 spans 15 residues. The germline V gene has CDR1 SEHNR and CDR2 FQNEAQ (reference sequence). The CDR3 here is CAGGSIWTSTDTQYF. The CDR3 DNA reads as TGTGCCGGCGGTTCTATTTGGACCAGCACGGATACGCAGTATTTT.

This clonotype was counted between two and nine times. J is TRBJ1-4 and V is TRBV28; the D gene is possibly TRBD1 (6 bases). Trimming cost V 5 bases and J 8 bases, with 12 bases left between them. Germline V lookup: CDR1 MDHEN, CDR2 SYDVKM. This CDR3 spans 13 amino acids. The CDR3 region is CASSPRGNEKLFF. CDR3 nucleotides: TGTGCCAGCAGTCCCAGGGGTAACGAAAAACTGTTTTTT.

In regard to this clonotype: One end of the junction does not line up with germline, which may come from a read error. The chain joins TRBV7-9 to TRBJ2-5; 12 bases align to TRBD2. The CDR3 is made up of 16 amino acids. Germline CDR1 reads SEHNR; CDR2 reads FQNEAQ (reference sequence). The CDR3 DNA sequence: TGTGCCCGCAGGGGGCCTAGCGGGGGGGCCTTCGAGACCCAGTACTTC. Residues: CARRGPSGGAFETQYF.

A remark on this clonotype: This clone may be a read error of a much larger clone one base away. V and J are TRBV20-1 and TRBJ1-1; unclear D gene. The CDR3 contains 13 residues. Trimming cost V 5 bases and J 3 bases, with 13 bases left between them. The germline CDR1 and CDR2 sequences are DFQATT and SNEGSKA (reference sequence). The chain's CDR3 is CSAGDRMHTEAFF. The DNA of the CDR3 is TGCAGTGCTGGCGACCGAATGCACACTGAAGCTTTCTTT.